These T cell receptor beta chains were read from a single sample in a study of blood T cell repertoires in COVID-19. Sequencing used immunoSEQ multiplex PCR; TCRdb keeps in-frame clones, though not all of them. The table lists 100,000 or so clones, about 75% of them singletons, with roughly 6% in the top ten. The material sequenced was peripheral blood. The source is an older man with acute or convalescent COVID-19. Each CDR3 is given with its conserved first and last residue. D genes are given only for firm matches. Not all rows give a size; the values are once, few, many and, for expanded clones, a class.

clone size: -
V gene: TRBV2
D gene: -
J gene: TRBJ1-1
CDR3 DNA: TGTGCCAGCAGTCACAGTAACACTGAAGCTTTCTTT
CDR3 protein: CASSHSNTEAFF

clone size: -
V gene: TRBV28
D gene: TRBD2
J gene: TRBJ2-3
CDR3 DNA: TGTGCCAGCTGCTTAGCGGGAGTTACAGATACGCAGTATTTT
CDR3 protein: CASCLAGVTDTQYF

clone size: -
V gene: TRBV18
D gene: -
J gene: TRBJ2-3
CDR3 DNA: TGTGCCAGCTTCACCAGGGTGGGCACAGATACGCAGTATTTT
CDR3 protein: CASFTRVGTDTQYF

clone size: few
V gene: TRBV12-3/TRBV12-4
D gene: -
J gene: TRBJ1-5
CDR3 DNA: TGTGCCAGCAGTTTATCGTATCAGCCCCAGCATTTT
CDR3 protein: CASSLSYQPQHF

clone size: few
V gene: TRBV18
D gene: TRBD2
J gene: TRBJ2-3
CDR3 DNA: TGTGCCAGCTCACGTCAGCGGGAGGGCCTCATAACAGATACGCAGTATTTT
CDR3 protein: CASSRQREGLITDTQYF

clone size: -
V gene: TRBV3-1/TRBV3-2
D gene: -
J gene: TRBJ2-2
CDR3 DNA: TGTGCCAGCAGCCAATCGGTTCTCTCCGGGGAGCTGTTTTTT
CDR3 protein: CASSQSVLSGELFF

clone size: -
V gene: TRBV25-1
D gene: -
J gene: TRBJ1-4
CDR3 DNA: TGTGCCAGCAGTGCCCCCGGGGGAGCGGAAAAACTGTTTTTT
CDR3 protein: CASSAPGGAEKLFF

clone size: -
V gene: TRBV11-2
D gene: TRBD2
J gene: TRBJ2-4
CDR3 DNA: TGTGCCAGCAGCTTAGTAGGCGGGAGCTTAACCAAAAACATTCAGTACTTC
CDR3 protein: CASSLVGGSLTKNIQYF

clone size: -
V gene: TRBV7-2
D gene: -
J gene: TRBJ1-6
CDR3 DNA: TGTGCCAGCAGCTTGGAGAGCTCCTATAATTCACCCCTCCACTTT
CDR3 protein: CASSLESSYNSPLHF

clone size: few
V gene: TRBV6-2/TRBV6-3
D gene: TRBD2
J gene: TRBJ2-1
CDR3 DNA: TGTGCCAGCAGTCGACGACTAGCGGGAGGGCCAAATGAGCAGTTCTTC
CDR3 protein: CASSRRLAGGPNEQFF

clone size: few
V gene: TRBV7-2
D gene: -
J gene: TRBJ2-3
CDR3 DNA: TGTGCCAGCAGCTTACTGTATTTGAGGACAGATACGCAGTATTTT
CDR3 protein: CASSLLYLRTDTQYF

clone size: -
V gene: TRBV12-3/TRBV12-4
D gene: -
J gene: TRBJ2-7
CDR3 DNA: TGTGCCAGCAGTTTATCAAACTCCTACGAGCAGTACTTC
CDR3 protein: CASSLSNSYEQYF

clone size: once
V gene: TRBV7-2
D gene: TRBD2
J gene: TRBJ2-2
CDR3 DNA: TGTGCCAGCAGCTTAGTCGCGGGGGGAACCGGGGAGCTGTTTTTT
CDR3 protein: CASSLVAGGTGELFF

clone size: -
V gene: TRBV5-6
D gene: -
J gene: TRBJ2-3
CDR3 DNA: TGTGCCAGCAGTCCTGAGGCGTCTAGCACAGATACGCAGTATTTT
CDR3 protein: CASSPEASSTDTQYF

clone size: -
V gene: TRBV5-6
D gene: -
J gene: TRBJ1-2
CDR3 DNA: TGTGCCAGCAGCACAACAGGGACCTATGGCTACACCTTC
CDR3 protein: CASSTTGTYGYTF

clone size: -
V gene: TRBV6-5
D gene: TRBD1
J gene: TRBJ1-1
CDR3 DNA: TGTGCCAGCAGTTACGACAGGGCCCGGGTAGGCACTGAAGCTTTCTTT
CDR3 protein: CASSYDRARVGTEAFF

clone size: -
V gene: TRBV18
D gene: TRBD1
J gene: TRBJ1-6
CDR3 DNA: TGTGCCAGCTCACCAGGCAGGGGGAATTCACCCCTCCACTTT
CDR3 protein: CASSPGRGNSPLHF

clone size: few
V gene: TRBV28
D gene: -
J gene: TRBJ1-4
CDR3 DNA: TGTGCCAGCAGTCAGGCAGGGCCTAATGAAAAACTGTTTTTT
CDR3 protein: CASSQAGPNEKLFF

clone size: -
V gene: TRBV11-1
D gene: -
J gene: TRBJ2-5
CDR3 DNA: TGTGCCAGCAGCTTAGGCCAGAAAGAGACCCAGTACTTC
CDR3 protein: CASSLGQKETQYF

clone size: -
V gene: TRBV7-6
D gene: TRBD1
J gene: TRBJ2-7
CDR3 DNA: TGTGCCAGCAGCCCGCCGGGACAGAACTACGAGCAGTACTTC
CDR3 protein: CASSPPGQNYEQYF

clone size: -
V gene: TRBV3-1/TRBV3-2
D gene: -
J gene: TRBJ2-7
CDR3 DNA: TGTGCCAGCAATTCCGGCTACGAGCAGTACTTC
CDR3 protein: CASNSGYEQYF

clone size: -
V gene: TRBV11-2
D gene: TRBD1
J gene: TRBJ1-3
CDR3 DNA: TGTGCCAGCAGCCGGGACAGTTACTCTGGAAACACCATATATTTT
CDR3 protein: CASSRDSYSGNTIYF

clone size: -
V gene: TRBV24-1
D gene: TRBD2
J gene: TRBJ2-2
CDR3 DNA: TGTGCCACCAGTGGGACTAGTGTCGTCGGGGAGCTGTTTTTT
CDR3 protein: CATSGTSVVGELFF

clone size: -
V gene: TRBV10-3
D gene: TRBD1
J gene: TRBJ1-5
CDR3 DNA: TGTGCCATCAGACCGGGACAGGGGAATCAGCCCCAGCATTTT
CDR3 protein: CAIRPGQGNQPQHF

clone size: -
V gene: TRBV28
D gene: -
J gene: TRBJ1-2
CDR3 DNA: TGTGCCAGCGCTACAGGAGCCTATGGCTACACCTTC
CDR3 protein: CASATGAYGYTF

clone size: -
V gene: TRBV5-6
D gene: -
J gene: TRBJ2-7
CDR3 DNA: TGTGCCAGCAGCTCGGCCTACGAGCAGTACTTC
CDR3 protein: CASSSAYEQYF

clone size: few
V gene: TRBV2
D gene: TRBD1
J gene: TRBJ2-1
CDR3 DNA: TGTGCCAGCAGGACAGGGATGGATGAGCAGTTCTTC
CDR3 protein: CASRTGMDEQFF

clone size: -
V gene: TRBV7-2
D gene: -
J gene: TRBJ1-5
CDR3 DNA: TGTGCCAGCAGCGAATTAGGGGCGGGATATAGCAATCAGCCCCAGCATTTT
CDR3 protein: CASSELGAGYSNQPQHF